Included here is one TCR beta chain sequence, with context. Its specificity is unknown. Germline CDR1 LNHDA, CDR2 SQIVND (reference sequence). V was trimmed by 3 bases and J by 5 bases, leaving 13 bases between them. The CDR3 totals 14 residues. This specimen belongs to a study of regulatory T cells in long-lasting Graves disease. Study-level points and caveats: The study found TRBV28, TRBJ1-2 and TRBJ2-5 favored in persistent disease.

Both iRepertoire HTBI primers and Arm-PCR of CDR3 regions were used to build the TCR beta libraries. One entry per CDR3 protein, called by TCRdb with MiXCR from the multiplex PCR reads. This table has a few hundred thousand distinct CDR3 sequences, roughly 25% appearing once. Stated time point: persistent/refractory GD, antithyroid drugs over 5 years with positive TRAb. From PBMCs, RNA was extracted and then used to make the TCR library. The gene calls are TRBV19 and TRBJ2-5, with unresolved D. The sequences come from peripheral blood mononuclear cells (PBMCs), collected when the disease was refractory, from a patient treated with antithyroid drugs. This TCR was recovered from a woman aged 35 to 49 with Graves disease. The CDR3 bases are TGTGCCAGTAGTATTCGTTGGGGATCTGAGACCCAGTACTTC. This sequence encodes CASSIRWGSETQYF.